This paragraph reports one T cell receptor beta chain. Use of 60 Vbeta and 13 Jbeta primers characterized the PCR. TCRdb keeps only in-frame clones here, not all; method: immunoSEQ multiplex PCR. Of approximately 84,000 clones listed, 60% to 80% are singletons. The data stem from a study of cytomegalovirus exposure and HLA in healthy donors. The CDR3 runs to 15 residues. J was trimmed by 4 bases and V by 5 bases; bases with no gene match: 7. Per the germline V gene, CDR1 is SGHTA and CDR2 is FQGTGA. The sample was PBMCs. The TCR originated in a man aged 40-49 years in good health and CMV-seronegative. The rearrangement links TRBV7-3 to TRBJ2-1; the match to TRBD1 covers 8 bases. The CDR3 region has the DNA TGTGCCAGCAGCCTCGGAGGGACAGGTTACAATGAGCAGTTCTTC. Encoded protein: CASSLGGTGYNEQFF.